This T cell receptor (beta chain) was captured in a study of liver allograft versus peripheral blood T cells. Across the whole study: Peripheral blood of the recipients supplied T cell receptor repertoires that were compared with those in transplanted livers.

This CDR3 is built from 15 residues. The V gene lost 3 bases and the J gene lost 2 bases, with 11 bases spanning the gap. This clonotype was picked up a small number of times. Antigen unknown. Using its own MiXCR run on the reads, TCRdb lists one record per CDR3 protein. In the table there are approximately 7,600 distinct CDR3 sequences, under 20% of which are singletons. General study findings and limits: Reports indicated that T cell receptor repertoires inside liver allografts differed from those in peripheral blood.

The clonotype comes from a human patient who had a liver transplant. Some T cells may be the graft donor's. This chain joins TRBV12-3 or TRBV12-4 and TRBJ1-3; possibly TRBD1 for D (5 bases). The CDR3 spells CASSLQGAAGNTIYF. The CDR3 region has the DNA TGTGCCAGCAGTTTGCAGGGCGCAGCTGGAAACACCATATATTTT.